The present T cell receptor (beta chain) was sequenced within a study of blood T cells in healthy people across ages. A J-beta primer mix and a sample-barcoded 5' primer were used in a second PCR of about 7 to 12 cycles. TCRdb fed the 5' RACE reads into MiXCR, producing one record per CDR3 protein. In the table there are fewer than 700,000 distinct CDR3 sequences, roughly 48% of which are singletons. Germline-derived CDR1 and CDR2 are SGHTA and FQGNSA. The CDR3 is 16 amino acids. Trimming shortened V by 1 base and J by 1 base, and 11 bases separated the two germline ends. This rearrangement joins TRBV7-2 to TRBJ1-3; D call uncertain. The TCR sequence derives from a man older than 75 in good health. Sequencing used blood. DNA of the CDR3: TGTGCCAGCAGCTTAGTTGGGGAGGATTCTGGAAACACCATATATTTT. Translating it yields CASSLVGEDSGNTIYF.